Sequencing of this T cell receptor (beta chain) was carried out in a study of Graves' ophthalmopathy and Graves' hyperthyroidism. Study information: Peripheral blood was collected at initial diagnosis, before any treatment.

The CDR3 extends over 14 amino acids. CDR1 and CDR2 (germline): MRHNA, SNTAGT. TCR beta CDR3 regions were amplified from RNA transcripts. HTBI-primed first-round RT-PCR preceded second-round multiplex PCR. TCRdb called the multiplex PCR reads again in MiXCR, with one record for every CDR3 protein. The table shows 40,000 to 50,000 distinct CDR3 sequences, with 40% to 65% occurring only once. The PBMC fraction was derived from roughly 10 ml of fresh peripheral blood. In the case of this clonotype: The junction and the germline gene differ at one end; a read error may be behind it.

The receptor was isolated from an adult man with Graves' ophthalmopathy. This chain uses TRBV6-4 with TRBJ2-2; D perhaps matches TRBD2 (6 bases). Sequenced sample: peripheral blood. The CDR3 region is CASSDIRNTGGLFF. CDR3 bases: TGTGCCAGCAGTGACATCCGGAACACCGGGGGGCTGTTTTTT.